This entry lists 25 T cell receptor beta chains sequenced from one sample in a study of blood T cell repertoires in COVID-19. Profiled with immunoSEQ multiplex PCR; TCRdb holds only in-frame clones, not every one. The profile shows around 300,000 clones, about nine tenths of them singletons. The specimen sequenced was peripheral blood. The origin of the receptors is a woman aged 25 to 39 with COVID-19, enrolled during active disease.

The chain couples TRBV28 to TRBJ1-2; 7 bases fit TRBD1. The CDR3 has 16 residues. Germline V gene data show CDR1 as MDHEN and CDR2 as SYDVKM. With 9 bases clipped from V and 0 bases from J, the junction kept 13 bases outside the gene matches. The CDR3 nucleotides are TGTGCCAGTCAGAAATGGGGACAGCCCTCTAACTATGGCTACACCTTC. Its translation is CASQKWGQPSNYGYTF.

J is TRBJ1-6 and V is TRBV3-1 (or the pseudogene TRBV3-2), with a weak D call TRBD1 (6 bases). Germline V gives CDR1 LGHDT, CDR2 YNNKEL (reference sequence). The CDR3 covers 14 residues. The ends were cut back, 1 base at V and 10 bases at J, with 11 bases in the middle. The CDR3 region has the DNA TGTGCCAGCAGCCAAGTCCGGGGGGGCTCACCCCTCCACTTT. It yields the protein CASSQVRGGSPLHF.

The chain joins TRBV19 to TRBJ1-1; D possibly corresponds to TRBD1 (5 bases). The V end lost 1 base, the J end lost 4 bases, and 7 bases lay between the germline ends. Germline V lookup: CDR1 LNHDA, CDR2 SQIVND (reference sequence). This CDR3 has 13 amino acids. The CDR3 DNA follows: TGTGCCAGTAGTATAGCGGGACTCACTGAAGCTTTCTTT. Amino acid sequence: CASSIAGLTEAFF.

This rearrangement joins TRBV7-2 to TRBJ1-2, with D possibly matching TRBD1 (6 bases). Trimming removed 1 base at V and 6 bases at J, with 12 bases between. CDR3 size: 14 residues. Germline-derived CDR1 and CDR2 are SGHTA and FQGNSA. The DNA of the CDR3 is TGTGCCAGCAGCTTAGAACAGGGAGTGGATGGCTACACCTTC. Its protein product is CASSLEQGVDGYTF.

This clone was seen only a few times. The chain uses TRBV5-4 and TRBJ2-1; 8 bases are a match to TRBD2. The CDR3 is made up of 16 amino acids. Per germline, CDR1 SGHNT and CDR2 YYREEE (reference sequence). Trimming cost V 7 bases and J 7 bases; bases outside gene matches: 16. The CDR3 spells CASSRGGLAEVNEQFF. The CDR3 nucleotides are TGTGCCAGCTCCCGGGGGGGGCTAGCGGAAGTAAATGAGCAGTTCTTC. Full variable domain (rest looked up from reference TRBV5-4 and TRBJ2-1): ETGVTQSPTHLIKTRGQQVTLRCSSQSGHNTVSWYQQALGQGPQFIFQYYREEENGRGNFPPRFSGLQFPNYSSELNVNALELDDSALYLCASSRGGLAEVNEQFFGPGTRLTVL.

This chain joins TRBV3-1 (or the pseudogene TRBV3-2) and TRBJ2-2; 10 positions agree with TRBD2. Trimming cost V 0 bases and J 7 bases; bases outside gene matches: 5. CDR1 LGHDT and CDR2 YNNKEL come from the germline V gene (reference sequence). The length of the CDR3 is 16 residues. The CDR3 region is CASSQDRGLASGELFF. The DNA of the CDR3 is TGTGCCAGCAGCCAAGATAGGGGACTAGCGAGCGGGGAGCTGTTTTTT.

Only one count was recorded for this clone. The J gene is TRBJ1-2, the V gene TRBV7-9; D perhaps matches TRBD1 (5 bases). Per the germline V gene, CDR1 is SEHNR and CDR2 is FQNEAQ (reference sequence). V lost 3 bases to trimming and J lost 0 bases, with 11 bases between them. The CDR3 runs to 15 residues. The CDR3 sequence is CASSFGQGPNYGYTF. DNA of the CDR3: TGTGCCAGCAGCTTCGGCCAGGGCCCTAACTATGGCTACACCTTC.

The V and J genes are TRBV5-5 and TRBJ2-2; tentative D call: TRBD2 (6 bases). Germline loops: CDR1 SGHKS, CDR2 YYEKEE (reference sequence). There are 16 residues in the CDR3. The ends were cut back, 2 bases at V and 5 bases at J, with 16 bases in the middle. In DNA form, the CDR3 reads TGTGCCAGCAGCTTAGCACCGGGGGACGGGACCGGGGAGCTGTTTTTT. It is translated as CASSLAPGDGTGELFF.

This sequence joins TRBV27 and TRBJ2-1; no reliable D call. The CDR3 covers 13 residues. Per germline, CDR1 MNHEY and CDR2 SMNVEV (reference sequence). Trimming left V 0 bases short and J 6 bases short, with 6 bases between. CDR3 in DNA: TGTGCCAGCAGTTTATCGAGTTTCAATGAGCAGTTCTTC. Amino acids: CASSLSSFNEQFF.

This chain connects TRBV18 to TRBJ2-4; TRBD2 aligns across 14 bases. Trimming cost V 6 bases and J 3 bases; bases outside gene matches: 22. The CDR3 covers 22 residues. Germline CDR1 is KGHSH and CDR2 is LQKENI. This chain's CDR3 is CASSPLNTHGTSGSRGKNIQYF. In DNA, the CDR3 is TGTGCCAGCTCCCCCTTAAATACACACGGGACTAGCGGGAGTCGGGGCAAAAACATTCAGTACTTC.

The rearrangement uses TRBV19 and TRBJ2-1, with 10 bases fitting TRBD1. Germline CDR1 is LNHDA and CDR2 is SQIVND (reference sequence). V lost 5 bases, J lost 10 bases, and 5 bases stayed unmatched. The CDR3 length is 13 residues. The CDR3 DNA reads as TGTGCCAGTAGTTGGGACAGGGGAAGAGAGCAGTTCTTC. Encoded protein: CASSWDRGREQFF.

The chain carries TRBV19 and TRBJ2-1, with 11 bases that match TRBD2. Germline trimming cut 4 bases from V and 16 bases from J; bases unmatched to any gene: 21. The CDR3 totals 17 residues. Germline V gene data show CDR1 as LNHDA and CDR2 as SQIVND (reference sequence). The CDR3 loop reads CASSRHTLPPPGLAEFF. CDR3 bases: TGTGCCAGTAGTAGACATACCCTACCTCCACCGGGACTAGCGGAATTCTTC. Full variable domain (remainder filled in from reference TRBV19 and TRBJ2-1): DGGITQSPKYLFRKEGQNVTLSCEQNLNHDAMYWYRQDPGQGLRLIYYSQIVNDFQKGDIAEGYSVSREKKESFPLTVTSAQKNPTAFYLCASSRHTLPPPGLAEFFGPGTRLTVL.

The V call is TRBV7-9, the J call TRBJ1-1; tentative D call: TRBD1 (6 bases). Trimming pared 4 bases from V and 8 bases from J, leaving 20 bases between. The CDR3 sequence is 15 residues long. Per germline, CDR1 SEHNR and CDR2 FQNEAQ (reference sequence). The CDR3 is CASSSIRQVTSEAFF. The CDR3 DNA reads TGTGCCAGCAGCTCAATTAGACAGGTTACTTCAGAAGCTTTCTTT.

The chain combines TRBV7-9 with TRBJ2-7, with 12 positions matching TRBD2. Germline loops: CDR1 SEHNR, CDR2 FQNEAQ (reference sequence). Trimming took 5 bases from V and 2 from J; bases not matched to a gene: 7. The CDR3 consists of 16 residues. In DNA form, the CDR3 reads TGTGCCAGCAGCGCCCTACTAGCGGGAGGACCCTACGAGCAGTACTTC. Encoded protein: CASSALLAGGPYEQYF.

The rearrangement links TRBV5-1 to TRBJ2-1; D is undetermined. The CDR3 has 15 amino acids. Germline-derived CDR1 and CDR2 are SGHRS and YFSETQ. Trimming removed 4 bases at V and 6 bases at J, with 17 bases between. The CDR3 loop reads CASSATQVVGNEQFF. The DNA for the CDR3 is TGCGCCAGCAGCGCAACCCAGGTTGTGGGCAATGAGCAGTTCTTC.

The chain couples TRBV7-3 to TRBJ1-1; 7 nucleotides line up with TRBD1. CDR1 SGHTA and CDR2 FQGTGA come from the germline V gene. The V segment lost 6 bases and the J segment 0 bases; nucleotides outside the gene matches: 10. There are 16 residues in the CDR3. The CDR3 loop is CASSSRQGRMNTEAFF. For the CDR3, the DNA is TGTGCCAGCAGTAGTAGACAGGGACGGATGAACACTGAAGCTTTCTTT.

This clone appeared a single time. This chain joins TRBV30 and TRBJ1-5; perhaps TRBD1 as D (5 bases). V gave up 5 bases and J gave up 4 bases, with 9 bases separating them. Germline-derived CDR1 and CDR2 are GTSNPN and SVGIG (reference sequence). The CDR3 totals 12 residues. This chain's CDR3 is CAWFDSNQPQHF. CDR3 DNA sequence: TGTGCCTGGTTCGACAGTAATCAGCCCCAGCATTTT.

This clone is a singleton in its sample. The chain joins TRBV30 to TRBJ1-5; D may be TRBD1 (5 bases). Trimming removed 4 bases from V and 1 base from J, with 11 bases in between. The CDR3 is made up of 14 amino acids. From germline, CDR1 is GTSNPN and CDR2 SVGIG (reference sequence). The CDR3 DNA reads as TGTGCCTGGACAGCCTGGGGCAGCAATCAGCCCCAGCATTTT. Translating it yields CAWTAWGSNQPQHF.

The rearrangement links TRBV20-1 to TRBJ2-5, with D maybe TRBD1 (6 bases). This CDR3 is 13 amino acids long. V lost 3 bases and J 2 bases, leaving 10 bases between the germline ends. Germline CDR1 and CDR2: DFQATT and SNEGSKA (reference sequence). The CDR3 nucleotides are TGCAGTGCTAGTACGGACAGACAAGAGACCCAGTACTTC. It yields the protein CSASTDRQETQYF.

The chain has TRBV5-1 and TRBJ1-4, with 8 bases identical to TRBD1. CDR3 length: 14 amino acids. Trimming at V came to 0 bases and at J to 8 bases, leaving 3 bases not matched to a gene. CDR1 is SGHRS and CDR2 is YFSETQ in the germline V gene. The CDR3 loop is CASSLVGDREKLFF. The CDR3 region has the DNA TGCGCCAGCAGCTTGGTGGGGGACAGGGAAAAACTGTTTTTT. Supplemented by reference TRBV5-1 and TRBJ1-4, the full variable domain reads KAGVTQTPRYLIKTRGQQVTLSCSPISGHRSVSWYQQTPGQGLQFLFEYFSETQRNKGNFPGRFSGRQFSNSRSEMNVSTLELGDSALYLCASSLVGDREKLFFGSGTQLSVL.

The rearrangement joins TRBV19 to TRBJ2-1; possible D gene TRBD2, 7 bases. Trimming left V 3 bases short and J 7 bases short, with 16 bases between. The CDR3 runs 15 residues. Germline values: CDR1 LNHDA, CDR2 SQIVND (reference sequence). The CDR3, as DNA: TGTGCCAGTAGTATCTTGCCAGGGGAGGGAAATGAGCAGTTCTTC. This sequence encodes CASSILPGEGNEQFF.

The chain carries TRBV7-8 and TRBJ2-5, with D possibly matching TRBD2 (5 bases). The CDR3 has 18 residues. Germline CDR1 SGHVS, CDR2 FQNEAQ. Deletions cut 0 bases from V and 5 bases from J, with 22 bases between. CDR3 region: CASSLAVTSSVKAETQYF. CDR3 nucleotides: TGTGCCAGCAGCTTAGCGGTTACGAGTAGCGTAAAGGCGGAGACCCAGTACTTC.

The chain employs TRBV11-2 and TRBJ2-7; 7 nucleotides line up with TRBD2. Germline loops: CDR1 SGHAT, CDR2 FQNNGV. V trimming: 4 bases; J trimming: 2 bases; junction bases outside the gene matches: 11. The CDR3 contains 16 residues. As DNA, the CDR3 is TGTGCCAGCAGCTCCCTGCCCGCTAGCGGAGCCTACGAGCAGTACTTC. This codes for CASSSLPASGAYEQYF.

V usage is TRBV5-1 and J usage is TRBJ1-2; weak D call: TRBD1 (6 bases). The ends were cut back, 0 bases at V and 3 bases at J, with 12 bases in the middle. Germline V gives CDR1 SGHRS, CDR2 YFSETQ. The CDR3 has 15 amino acids. The CDR3 region has the DNA TGCGCCAGCAGCTTGGGGGACACTCGGGACTATGGCTACACCTTC. As protein: CASSLGDTRDYGYTF.

The chain has TRBV2 and TRBJ2-7, with unresolved D. CDR1 SNHLY and CDR2 FYNNEI come from the germline V gene. Trimming removed 5 bases from V and 3 bases from J, with 11 bases in between. This CDR3 spans 13 amino acids. In DNA, the CDR3 is TGTGCCAGCAGTCCAAGTTTAGTCTACGAGCAGTACTTC. Its protein product is CASSPSLVYEQYF.